The 21 T cell receptor beta chains given below trace back to one sample, sequenced in a study of blood T cell repertoires in COVID-19. The protocol was immunoSEQ multiplex PCR, while the TCRdb copy is restricted to in-frame clones and leaves out a portion. The profile shows over 80,000 clones, around 93% of them singletons. Sequenced sample: peripheral blood. These receptors were taken from a human donor with active COVID-19. The donor label of this sample is uncertain.

The V gene is TRBV18, the J gene TRBJ2-1; maybe TRBD1 (6 bases). This CDR3 region has 14 residues. Looked up from germline, CDR1 is KGHSH and CDR2 is LQKENI. V lost 3 bases and J 2 bases, leaving 8 bases between the germline ends. DNA of the CDR3: TGTGCCAGCTCACCGGACAGAACCTACAATGAGCAGTTCTTC. It is translated as CASSPDRTYNEQFF. Full variable domain (missing parts from reference TRBV18 and TRBJ2-1): NAGVMQNPRHLVRRRGQEARLRCSPMKGHSHVYWYRQLPEEGLKFMVYLQKENIIDESGMPKERFSAEFPKEGPSILRIQQVVRGDSAAYFCASSPDRTYNEQFFGPGTRLTVL.

The chain links TRBV12-2 to TRBJ1-2; the table assigns TRBD1, which was not confirmed against the DNA. TRBV12-2 is a pseudogene. This CDR3 spans 16 amino acids. The CDR3 region is CASRPRGRTPNYGYTF. CDR3 coding DNA: TGTGCAAGTCGCCCCAGGGGGCGAACCCCTAACTATGGCTACACCTTC.

J is TRBJ2-7 and V is TRBV18; 7 bases map to TRBD1. Germline CDR1 and CDR2: KGHSH and LQKENI. Unmatched junction bases numbered 3, after V lost 1 base and J lost 0 bases. The CDR3 runs to 15 residues. The CDR3 DNA follows: TGTGCCAGCTCACCACGGGCAGGGGGCTCCTACGAGCAGTACTTC. It codes for CASSPRAGGSYEQYF.

This clone was observed once. The rearrangement uses TRBV2 and TRBJ2-3; 9 bases agree with TRBD2. The germline V gene encodes CDR1 SNHLY and CDR2 FYNNEI. Trimming removed 6 bases from V and 10 bases from J; junction bases left unmatched: 2. The CDR3 consists of 11 residues. In nucleotides, the CDR3 is TGTGCCAGCAGGACTAGCGGATCGCAGTATTTT. Its translation: CASRTSGSQYF. The variable domain in full, completed from reference TRBV2 and TRBJ2-3, reads EPEVTQTPSHQVTQMGQEVILRCVPISNHLYFYWYRQILGQKVEFLVSFYNNEISEKSEIFDDQFSVERPDGSNFTLKIRSTKLEDSAMYFCASRTSGSQYFGPGTRLTVL.

V gene TRBV20-1 combines with J gene TRBJ2-7, with D possibly TRBD1 on 6 matching bases. The CDR3 loop spans 11 amino acids. Germline V CDR1 and CDR2: DFQATT, SNEGSKA (reference sequence). V lost 1 base to trimming and J lost 7 bases, with 8 bases between them. CDR3 amino acids: CSARAGDEQYF. CDR3 bases: TGCAGTGCTAGAGCAGGGGATGAGCAGTACTTC.

This sequence joins TRBV5-1 and TRBJ1-4; TRBD1 aligns across 8 bases. From germline, CDR1 is SGHRS and CDR2 YFSETQ. V dropped 4 bases and J dropped 4; count of bases not matched to a gene: 9. This CDR3 contains 16 residues. The CDR3 here is CASSRQGRGLNEKLFF. In nucleotides, the CDR3 is TGCGCCAGCAGCAGACAGGGGCGGGGGCTTAATGAAAAACTGTTTTTT.

This clone was observed once. The chain has TRBV7-2 and TRBJ2-7, with 7 bases fitting TRBD1. Losses at the gene ends were 1 base for V and 4 bases for J; bases not matched to a gene: 10. CDR3 length equals 16 residues. Per germline, CDR1 SGHTA and CDR2 FQGNSA. CDR3 sequence (DNA): TGTGCCAGCAGCTTAGGATCGGGACAGAACTTATACGAGCAGTACTTC. It specifies CASSLGSGQNLYEQYF.

CDR3 protein: CASSPGPNRGEKLFF. In nucleotides, the CDR3 is TGTGCCAGTAGTCCAGGACCGAACAGGGGGGAAAAACTGTTTTTT. The chain links TRBV19 to TRBJ1-4; the match to TRBD1 covers 8 bases. This CDR3 has 15 residues. The V and J ends lost 5 bases and 8 bases, in that order; junction bases with no gene match: 10. Germline V lookup: CDR1 LNHDA, CDR2 SQIVND (reference sequence).

The rearrangement uses TRBV11-3 and TRBJ2-1; D ambiguous. V was shortened by 9 bases and J by 8 bases, with 14 bases between the two germline ends. Germline values: CDR1 SGHNT, CDR2 YENEEA. This CDR3 contains 12 residues. The CDR3 sequence: CASSPGLDEQFF. DNA for the CDR3: TGTGCCAGTTCACCCGGGTTGGATGAGCAGTTCTTC.

The rearrangement links TRBV9 to TRBJ2-7; 11 bases agree with TRBD1. CDR3 size: 14 residues. The ends lost 4 bases at V and 5 bases at J; junction bases unmatched: 5. CDR1 is SGDLS and CDR2 is YYNGEE in the germline V gene. The CDR3 bases are TGTGCCAGCAGCTTGGACAGGGGGCCGGACGAGCAGTACTTC. It translates to CASSLDRGPDEQYF.

The V gene is TRBV28, the J gene TRBJ1-3, with TRBD1 as a possible D gene (6 bases). Germline V CDR1 and CDR2: MDHEN, SYDVKM. V shed 1 base and J shed 2 bases, with 12 bases lying between them. The CDR3 has 16 residues. The CDR3 region has the DNA TGTGCCAGCAGTTTATTAAGGCAGGGGACTGGAAACACCATATATTTT. It encodes CASSLLRQGTGNTIYF.

The rearrangement uses TRBV2 and TRBJ2-3; 9 nucleotides align to TRBD1. After removal of 5 bases from V and 4 bases from J, the junction contained 7 bases not matched to a gene. CDR3 length equals 15 residues. Germline assignment: CDR1 SNHLY and CDR2 FYNNEI. CDR3 bases: TGTGCCAGCAGTACCGGGACAGGGTGGGCAGATACGCAGTATTTT. This sequence encodes CASSTGTGWADTQYF.

This clone appeared a single time. As DNA, the CDR3 is TGTGCCAGCAGCGCCCTCCGGGCGGGGCCTCCTAATTACAATGAGCAGTTCTTC. Protein product: CASSALRAGPPNYNEQFF. The genes are TRBV9 and TRBJ2-1; possibly TRBD2 for D (6 bases). Germline V gene lookup returns CDR1 SGDLS and CDR2 YYNGEE. The CDR3 runs 18 residues. V dropped 3 bases and J dropped 4 bases, with 23 bases sitting between them.

The gene calls are TRBV4-3 and TRBJ2-1; 8 nucleotides line up with TRBD2. The CDR3 is 15 amino acids. V lost 0 bases, J lost 8 bases, and 6 bases stayed unmatched. CDR1 and CDR2 from the germline V gene are LGHNA and YSLEER. The CDR3 loop reads CASSQDPGGADEQFF. CDR3 DNA: TGCGCCAGCAGCCAAGACCCCGGGGGGGCAGATGAGCAGTTCTTC.

The CDR3 DNA reads TGTGCCATCAGTGACCCCGCAGGGGATGTGGGGGGCAATCAGCCCCAGCATTTT. This translates into CAISDPAGDVGGNQPQHF. The chain joins TRBV10-3 to TRBJ1-5; a possible D gene is TRBD1 (6 bases). V shed 3 bases and J shed 2 bases, with 20 bases lying between them. The CDR3 covers 18 residues. Per germline, CDR1 ENHRY and CDR2 SYGVKD.

The chain uses TRBV5-8 and TRBJ2-3, with D possibly being TRBD2 (5 bases). Germline CDR1 is SGHTS and CDR2 is YDEGEE. Trimming removed 3 bases from V and 6 bases from J, with 11 bases in between. This CDR3 is built from 13 residues. This CDR3 is CASSWGRGDTQYF. Written as DNA, the CDR3 is TGTGCCAGCAGCTGGGGTCGCGGGGATACGCAGTATTTT.

The V gene is TRBV14, the J gene TRBJ1-1; 8 bases are shared with TRBD1. From germline, CDR1 is SGHDN and CDR2 FVKESK. The CDR3 extends over 14 amino acids. J gave up 2 bases and V 1 base, and 0 bases lay outside the gene matches. CDR3 region: CASSQAGGNTEAFF. DNA of the CDR3: TGTGCCAGCAGCCAAGCAGGGGGCAACACTGAAGCTTTCTTT.

This chain joins TRBV12-3 or TRBV12-4 and TRBJ2-1; D is undetermined. This CDR3 comprises 11 residues. The CDR3 here is CSTGGYNEQFF. For the CDR3, the DNA is TGTTCCACTGGCGGTTACAATGAGCAGTTCTTC.

This chain connects TRBV4-2 to TRBJ1-2; TRBD1 agrees at 7 bases. Germline trimming cut 3 bases from V and 6 bases from J; bases unmatched to any gene: 7. The CDR3 contains 14 residues. CDR1 is LGHNA, CDR2 YNFKEQ, per germline. This CDR3 is CASSQRQGKDGYTF. In DNA, the CDR3 is TGTGCCAGCAGCCAGCGACAGGGTAAAGATGGCTACACCTTC.

V and J are TRBV19 and TRBJ2-7; D is undetermined. Germline loops: CDR1 LNHDA, CDR2 SQIVND (reference sequence). The CDR3 sequence is 13 residues long. The V gene lost 5 bases and the J gene lost 3 bases, with 11 bases spanning the gap. This CDR3 is CASSLSFNYEQYF. CDR3 nucleotide sequence: TGTGCCAGTAGTCTAAGTTTCAACTACGAGCAGTACTTC.

This chain links TRBV3-1 (or the pseudogene TRBV3-2) with TRBJ1-3; D may be TRBD1 (6 bases). This CDR3 is 18 amino acids long. Germline lookup yields CDR1 LGHDT and CDR2 YNNKEL (reference sequence). Trimming took 4 bases from V and 3 from J, leaving 22 bases between them. CDR3 nucleotides: TGTGCCAGCAGCCTACGGCTCTTGGACCCCAGGGGTGGAAACACCATATATTTT. Its protein product is CASSLRLLDPRGGNTIYF.